This TCR beta chain was identified in a study of a mutant IDH1 vaccine in newly diagnosed glioma. Overall study: The treated population exhibited a male proportion of roughly 60%, a female proportion of about 40%, and a mean age of approximately 41 years. Patients got radiotherapy, temozolomide, or both beforehand, and most got both.

Notes on the study in general: Whatever changes occurred in top peripheral T cell clonotypes seemed unrelated to pseudoprogression.

Noted time point: baseline, week 1 (first vaccination visit). The sample's treatment: pre-vaccination baseline after standard-of-care therapy. The donors' diagnosis was new WHO grade 3 or 4 astrocytoma that was IDH1-mutant and ATRX-lost. CDR1 is SQVTM and CDR2 is ANQGSEA in the germline V gene. This CDR3 spans 13 amino acids. Trimming took 6 bases from V and 7 from J; bases not matched to a gene: 12. As regards this clone: Its specificity is not known.

TCRdb's copy holds only in-frame clones and misses some; the assay was immunoSEQ multiplex PCR. The sample comprises 15,000 to 20,000 clones, 95% of which are singletons, and approximately 3.5% rests with the top ten. The rearrangement uses TRBV29-1 and TRBJ2-7; 7 bases map to TRBD1. The clonotype was recovered from a woman aged 18-29 years with glioma. Some clones in this sample may be carry-over from other donors' samples. Specimen: peripheral blood mononuclear cells (PBMCs), collected from a glioma patient treated with radiotherapy, temozolomide or both. The CDR3 bases are TGCAGCGTGGGGGACAGCCCGGCGGTAGAGCAGTACTTC. It yields the protein CSVGDSPAVEQYF.